This T cell receptor (beta chain) was sequenced for a study of OX40 agonist ivuxolimab in advanced cancers. Study context: As their treatment, patients were administered ivuxolimab, an agonistic anti-OX40 (CD134) antibody. Participants could have had prior anti-PD-1, anti-PD-L1 or anti-CTLA-4 therapy, and around 43% had some.

Assay: immunoSEQ multiplex PCR; the TCRdb copy retains only in-frame clones and omits some. The profile shows over 15,000 clones, 80% to 95% of them singletons. This specimen consisted of CD4+ or CD8+ T cells sorted from blood, obtained in a trial of the OX40 agonist ivuxolimab. The sequence was obtained from an adult with an advanced solid tumor such as melanoma, head and neck, liver or kidney cancer.

The chain's CDR3 is CASSRASTDTQYF. Written as DNA, the CDR3 is TGTGCCAGCAGTCGGGCTAGCACAGATACGCAGTATTTT. The chain links TRBV6-5 to TRBJ2-3, with D uncertain. The CDR3 consists of 13 residues. The ends were cut back, 5 bases at V and 0 bases at J, with 6 bases in the middle. CDR1 and CDR2 from the germline V gene are MNHEY and SVGAGI.